This T cell receptor (beta chain) was documented in a study of PD-1 blockade in mismatch repair-deficient tumors. Overall study results and limits: After pembrolizumab, tumor-resident clones rose rapidly, then generally contracted before radiologic responses.

Germline CDR1 SGHTA, CDR2 FQGTGA. CDR3 length: 16 residues. With V trimmed by 2 bases and J by 6 bases, 7 bases remained unmatched. Measured with immunoSEQ multiplex PCR; TCRdb has only the in-frame clones, and not every one. The data contain 25,000 to 30,000 clones, approximately 84% of them seen just once; the ten biggest clones take up approximately 3.1%. A note on this clone: Its antigen is currently unknown.

This TCR derives from an adult with mismatch repair-deficient cancer. The rearrangement joins TRBV7-3 to TRBJ2-2, with 9 bases that match TRBD2. Sequencing was performed on PBMCs, taken before pembrolizumab treatment. This CDR3 reads CASSLDSGRTAGELFF. CDR3 coding DNA: TGTGCCAGCAGCTTAGATAGCGGGAGAACGGCCGGGGAGCTGTTTTTT. The variable domain in full, completed from reference TRBV7-3 and TRBJ2-2, reads GAGVSQTPSNKVTEKGKYVELRCDPISGHTALYWYRQSLGQGPEFLIYFQGTGAADDSGLPNDRFFAVRPEGSVSTLKIQRTERGDSAVYLCASSLDSGRTAGELFFGEGSRLTVL.